The 26 T cell receptor beta chains reported below all come from one sample, sequenced in a study of control samples from healthy donors and cancer patients. Sequencing used immunoSEQ multiplex PCR; TCRdb keeps in-frame clones, though not all of them. The sample holds about 85,000 clones; 85% to 90% are singletons and the top ten take less than 8.5%. The sequenced sample consisted of blood. The source of these receptors is a woman aged 60-75 years in good health.

This clone was picked up one time. The V gene is TRBV5-6, the J gene TRBJ2-1; 11 bases agree with TRBD2. The CDR3 contains 15 residues. The junction had 5 bases not matched to a gene; V was cut back by 5 bases and J by 4 bases. CDR1 SGHDT and CDR2 YYEEEE come from the germline V gene. CDR3 coding DNA: TGTGCCAGCAGGCCGGGACTAGCGGTATACAATGAGCAGTTCTTC. This sequence encodes CASRPGLAVYNEQFF. The entire variable domain, with the rest obtained from reference TRBV5-6 and TRBJ2-1, is as follows: DAGVTQSPTHLIKTRGQQVTLRCSPKSGHDTVSWYQQALGQGPQFIFQYYEEEERQRGNFPDRFSGHQFPNYSSELNVNALLLGDSALYLCASRPGLAVYNEQFFGPGTRLTVL.

This clone was detected only a few times. The rearrangement links TRBV7-9 to TRBJ2-2, with D perhaps TRBD1 (6 bases). Germline assignment: CDR1 SEHNR and CDR2 FQNEAQ (reference sequence). The CDR3 is 17 amino acids. V lost 3 bases and J 5 bases, leaving 19 bases between the germline ends. In DNA form, the CDR3 reads TGTGCCAGCAGCTTCCCCGGTTCTCCCAGGGGTACCGGGGAGCTGTTTTTT. Translated, it gives CASSFPGSPRGTGELFF.

V is TRBV5-6 and J is TRBJ1-4; D not certain. Trimming left V 0 bases short and J 1 base short, with 4 bases between. Looked up from germline, CDR1 is SGHDT and CDR2 is YYEEEE. The CDR3 is made up of 14 amino acids. In DNA, the CDR3 is TGTGCCAGCAGCTTGGGTCAAACTAATGAAAAACTGTTTTTT. Residues: CASSLGQTNEKLFF.

This clone was picked up a small number of times. V and J are TRBV7-2 and TRBJ1-1; no clear D. Trimming stripped 3 bases from V and 0 bases from J, with 5 bases between. The CDR3 runs 13 residues. The germline CDR1 and CDR2 sequences are SGHTA and FQGNSA. DNA of the CDR3: TGTGCCAGCAGCTTTACGATGAACACTGAAGCTTTCTTT. Its translation is CASSFTMNTEAFF. The entire variable domain, with the rest obtained from reference TRBV7-2 and TRBJ1-1, is as follows: GAGVSQSPSNKVTEKGKDVELRCDPISGHTALYWYRQSLGQGLEFLIYFQGNSAPDKSGLPSDRFSAERTGGSVSTLTIQRTQQEDSAVYLCASSFTMNTEAFFGQGTRLTVV.

The V gene is TRBV12-5, the J gene TRBJ1-1; D is unclear. There are 13 residues in the CDR3. V was cut by 8 bases and J by 5 bases, with 15 bases left in between. Germline assignment: CDR1 LGHNT and CDR2 FRNRAP. CDR3 bases: TGTGCTAGTTCTCGCGGGCTGGGGACTGAAGCTTTCTTT. Its protein product is CASSRGLGTEAFF. Complete variable domain (other parts from reference TRBV12-5 and TRBJ1-1): DARVTQTPRHKVTEMGQEVTMRCQPILGHNTVFWYRQTMMQGLELLAYFRNRAPLDDSGMPKDRFSAEMPDATLATLKIQPSEPRDSAVYFCASSRGLGTEAFFGQGTRLTVV.

This chain joins TRBV14 and TRBJ2-1, with 9 bases identical to TRBD2. This CDR3 is 18 amino acids long. Germline V gene sequence: CDR1 SGHDN, CDR2 FVKESK. Trimming took 5 bases from V and 2 from J; bases not matched to a gene: 13. The CDR3, as DNA: TGTGCCAGCAGCTTCCAACCCCCAACTAGCGGGCCCTACAATGAGCAGTTCTTC. Its protein product is CASSFQPPTSGPYNEQFF.

This chain links TRBV27 with TRBJ2-7; D is undetermined. CDR1 and CDR2 (germline): MNHEY, SMNVEV (reference sequence). This CDR3 spans 14 amino acids. The V gene lost 5 bases and the J gene lost 3 bases, with 14 bases spanning the gap. CDR3 sequence (DNA): TGTGCCAGCAGTCCACGGACGGATAGCTACGAGCAGTACTTC. Translation: CASSPRTDSYEQYF.

The CDR3 DNA is TGTGCCAGCAGTTACAAGATCCGGGACAGGGGCCACGAGCAGTACTTC. Translation gives CASSYKIRDRGHEQYF. V is TRBV6-6 and J is TRBJ2-7; TRBD1 matches 10 bases. The V and J ends lost 2 bases and 5 bases, in that order; junction bases with no gene match: 9. The germline CDR1 and CDR2 sequences are MNHNY and SVGAGI (reference sequence). The CDR3 is 16 residues long.

The rearrangement joins TRBV12-5 to TRBJ1-5; D is unresolved. Trimming shortened V by 4 bases and J by 9 bases, and 19 bases separated the two germline ends. The CDR3 consists of 15 residues. Germline-derived CDR1 and CDR2 are LGHNT and FRNRAP. The DNA for the CDR3 is TGTGCTAGTGGTTCCTATACGGACGGCGATGGGCCCCAGCATTTT. Protein product: CASGSYTDGDGPQHF.

The genes are TRBV28 and TRBJ2-7, with TRBD1 matching 9 bases. Germline-derived CDR1 and CDR2 are MDHEN and SYDVKM. The CDR3 runs to 14 residues. V was clipped by 6 bases and J by 6 bases; unmatched bases: 9. In DNA, the CDR3 is TGTGCCAGCAGATATACAGGGGGCAAGGTCGAGCAGTACTTC. Translation gives CASRYTGGKVEQYF.

This chain joins TRBV29-1 and TRBJ1-2, with TRBD1 as a possible D gene (6 bases). This CDR3 region has 14 residues. V lost 2 bases and J lost 6, with 16 bases in between. Germline CDR1 reads SQVTM; CDR2 reads ANQGSEA. The CDR3 nucleotides are TGCAGCGTTGAACGGGTAGGGGGGATCGATGGCTACACCTTC. It is translated as CSVERVGGIDGYTF.

V gene TRBV14 combines with J gene TRBJ2-5, with D possibly matching TRBD1 (5 bases). Germline V gene sequence: CDR1 SGHDN, CDR2 FVKESK. The CDR3 has 13 amino acids. The ends were cut back, 0 bases at V and 5 bases at J, with 7 bases in the middle. The CDR3 loop reads CASSQDRGETQYF. CDR3 DNA sequence: TGTGCCAGCAGCCAAGATAGGGGTGAGACCCAGTACTTC.

The chain recombines TRBV7-2 with TRBJ2-5; D might be TRBD1 (6 bases). CDR3 length: 14 amino acids. Trimming removed 5 bases at V and 1 base at J, with 11 bases between. CDR1 is SGHTA, CDR2 FQGNSA, per germline. The DNA for the CDR3 is TGTGCCAGCAGCAAGACAGGTGTCCAAGAGACCCAGTACTTC. It is translated as CASSKTGVQETQYF.

The rearrangement joins TRBV2 to TRBJ2-3; D uncertain. CDR3 length equals 12 residues. Germline V CDR1 and CDR2: SNHLY, FYNNEI. V shed 7 bases and J shed 1 base, with 6 bases lying between them. CDR3 loop: CASTAGTDTQYF. DNA for the CDR3: TGTGCCAGCACGGCGGGCACAGATACGCAGTATTTT. Together with reference TRBV2 and TRBJ2-3, the CDR3 gives the full variable domain: EPEVTQTPSHQVTQMGQEVILRCVPISNHLYFYWYRQILGQKVEFLVSFYNNEISEKSEIFDDQFSVERPDGSNFTLKIRSTKLEDSAMYFCASTAGTDTQYFGPGTRLTVL.

The chain couples TRBV5-1 to TRBJ2-3; 8 bases line up with TRBD2. CDR3 length: 16 residues. Germline values: CDR1 SGHRS, CDR2 YFSETQ. J lost 4 bases, V lost 5 bases, and 12 bases had no gene match. CDR3 bases: TGCGCCAGCAGTTTAATATCTAGCGGGTCTTCAGATACGCAGTATTTT. It translates to CASSLISSGSSDTQYF.

This clone was observed once. The rearrangement joins TRBV7-8 to TRBJ1-5; D gene uncertain. V was pared by 5 bases and J by 5 bases, with 16 bases between. CDR3 length: 15 amino acids. In germline, CDR1 is SGHVS, CDR2 FQNEAQ. The CDR3 DNA reads TGTGCCAGCAGCGCCGGGCCAGGCCACTATCAGCCCCAGCATTTT. Residues: CASSAGPGHYQPQHF.

The chain uses TRBV18 and TRBJ2-6; no definite D call. The V and J ends lost 6 bases and 4 bases respectively, with 7 bases between them. The germline gives CDR1 KGHSH, CDR2 LQKENI. This CDR3 has 13 residues. CDR3 in amino acids: CASSNVGANVLTF. DNA of the CDR3: TGTGCCAGCTCGAATGTGGGGGCCAACGTCCTGACTTTC.

Concerning this clone itself: The sample has other DNA sequences that encode this CDR3 too. The rearrangement uses TRBV6-1 and TRBJ1-5; 8 positions agree with TRBD1. CDR1 is MNHNS and CDR2 is SASEGT in the germline V gene. The CDR3 totals 16 residues. V dropped 3 bases and J dropped 4; count of bases not matched to a gene: 8. As DNA, the CDR3 is TGTGCCAGCAGTGAGATCCCAGGGGGCGCGAATCAGCCCCAGCATTTT. Translated, it gives CASSEIPGGANQPQHF.

The V call is TRBV9, the J call TRBJ1-1; tentatively, D is TRBD1 (6 bases). In germline, CDR1 is SGDLS, CDR2 YYNGEE. The CDR3 is made up of 14 amino acids. V lost 1 base to trimming and J lost 6 bases, with 13 bases between them. The CDR3 sequence is CASSVSSGASEAFF. The CDR3 nucleotides are TGTGCCAGCAGCGTAAGTTCAGGGGCGTCTGAAGCTTTCTTT.

The chain joins TRBV19 to TRBJ2-6; 8 bases are a match to TRBD1. The germline CDR1 and CDR2 sequences are LNHDA and SQIVND (reference sequence). The V segment lost 4 bases and the J segment 5 bases; nucleotides outside the gene matches: 7. CDR3 length: 16 amino acids. The CDR3: CASSRQGPPWANVLTF. CDR3 bases: TGTGCCAGTAGTAGACAGGGGCCCCCCTGGGCCAACGTCCTGACTTTC.

The chain couples TRBV10-1 to TRBJ2-1, with D uncertain. The CDR3 spans 13 residues. The V end was cut by 0 bases, the J end by 6 bases, with 6 bases between. Germline CDR1 reads WNHNN; CDR2 reads SYGVQD (reference sequence). CDR3 sequence reads: CASSESARNEQFF. As DNA, the CDR3 is TGCGCCAGCAGTGAGTCGGCACGCAATGAGCAGTTCTTC.

The V call is TRBV11-2, the J call TRBJ2-1; D may correspond to TRBD1 or TRBD2 (5 bases each). The CDR3 is 14 residues long. V lost 5 bases, J lost 2 bases, and 10 bases lay in between. Germline CDR1 SGHAT, CDR2 FQNNGV. This CDR3 is CASSPQGAYNEQFF. The CDR3 DNA reads as TGTGCCAGCAGCCCCCAGGGAGCCTACAATGAGCAGTTCTTC.

The chain uses TRBV7-9 and TRBJ1-2, with TRBD1 matching over 10 bases. V shed 5 bases, J shed 6 bases, and the junction held 3 bases outside the gene matches. The CDR3 loop spans 13 amino acids. Germline CDR1 and CDR2: SEHNR and FQNEAQ (reference sequence). The CDR3 spells CASSRGQGNGYTF. The CDR3 nucleotides are TGTGCCAGCAGCAGGGGACAGGGGAATGGCTACACCTTC.

The chain employs TRBV27 and TRBJ2-7; 7 bases fit TRBD1. The CDR3 runs to 13 residues. Germline values: CDR1 MNHEY, CDR2 SMNVEV (reference sequence). The trim removed 3 bases at V and 4 bases at J, leaving 3 bases unmatched. The CDR3 region has the DNA TGTGCCAGCAGTTTCCAACAGGGGTACGAGCAGTACTTC. Its translation is CASSFQQGYEQYF.

The chain carries TRBV7-9 and TRBJ1-1; tentatively, D is TRBD1 (5 bases). V was cut by 6 bases and J by 0 bases, with 8 bases left in between. Per germline, CDR1 SEHNR and CDR2 FQNEAQ (reference sequence). The CDR3 is made up of 13 amino acids. CDR3 residues: CASRPTVNTEAFF. For the CDR3, the DNA is TGTGCCAGCAGGCCGACAGTGAACACTGAAGCTTTCTTT. The full variable domain, its missing parts supplied by reference TRBV7-9 and TRBJ1-1, is DTGVSQNPRHKITKRGQNVTFRCDPISEHNRLYWYRQTLGQGPEFLTYFQNEAQLEKSRLLSDRFSAERPKGSFSTLEIQRTEQGDSAMYLCASRPTVNTEAFFGQGTRLTVV.

This chain links TRBV7-8 with TRBJ2-5; D call uncertain. TRBJ2-7 matches the DNA end more closely, so the J call is doubtful. CDR1 is SGHVS and CDR2 is FQNEAQ in the germline V gene. The CDR3 sequence is 12 residues long. The CDR3, as DNA: TGTGCCAGCAGCTTAGCGTTACACGAGCAGTACTTC. Protein product: CASSLALHEQYF.